This T cell receptor (beta chain) appears in the sequencing data of a study of shared clonotypes between healthy human individuals. Sequencing was performed with immunoSEQ multiplex PCR; in TCRdb, only in-frame clones are kept and a portion is missing. The data hold about 1.5 million clones, with under 99% observed a single time. The source material was naive CD4+ T cells sorted from blood. Subset given: CD45RA+ positively selected. The sequence came from a man younger than 40 in good health.

CDR3 sequence reads: CASSLEAALGTQYF. CDR3 sequence (DNA): TGCGCCAGCAGCTTGGAAGCGGCCTTAGGGACCCAGTACTTC. This chain joins TRBV5-1 and TRBJ2-5, with D perhaps TRBD2 (5 bases). With 0 bases removed from V and 7 bases from J, the gap between germline ends came to 13 bases. The length of the CDR3 is 14 residues. The germline V gene encodes CDR1 SGHRS and CDR2 YFSETQ.